The T cell receptor beta chain under discussion was sequenced for a study of response to subunit inactivated influenza vaccine (dated by TCRdb to 2016 to 2019). Regarding the research as a whole: Deep quantitative T cell receptor repertoire profiling was used in the study to track responses to a trivalent subunit inactivated influenza vaccine.

A remark on this clonotype: Its antigen is currently not known. Base qualities are not at hand, and no much larger clone is one base apart.

General conclusions and limits of the study: The authors proposed that each seasonal influenza vaccination may bring in only a limited number of new T cells.

Library prep was done by RT-PCR. The listed sequencing device is Illumina HiSeq 2500. TCRdb itself trimmed the public reads at Q25 with fastp, ran MiXCR and retained productive beta chains. Duplicate CDR3 protein sequences are folded into a single record with the most common DNA and genes. The table for this sample lists roughly 630,000 distinct CDR3 sequences; roughly 15% of them were counted only once. The ten top clones hold roughly 7.6% of the sample. The TCR originated in a man aged 50 to 59 who received an inactivated influenza vaccine. Donor details come from another sample of the same person, matched by shared clones. Sequenced material: PBMCs from blood, taken approximately 15 days before vaccination.

CDR3 region: CASRVVQGASGELFF. The sequenced DNA is TGTGCCAGCAGGGTGGTCCAGGGGGCTTCCGGGGAGCTGTTTTTT. The chain was built from TRBV11-2 and TRBJ2-2; TRBD1 lines up with 8 middle nucleotides. V lost 6 bases and J lost 6 bases, and the count of bases not matched to a germline gene is 9. The CDR3 sequence holds 15 residues, the cysteine and phenylalanine included. Only CDR3 DNA is held: 45 bases, read in frame from base 1. The germline V gene gives CDR1 as SGHAT and CDR2 as FQNNGV.